One T cell receptor (beta chain) is described in this entry. The data stem from a study of OX40 agonist ivuxolimab in advanced cancers. The CDR3 contains 15 residues. With 1 base clipped from V and 3 bases from J, the junction kept 3 bases outside the gene matches. Germline CDR1 LGHNA, CDR2 YNFKEQ. Data came from immunoSEQ multiplex PCR; TCRdb stores just in-frame clones and leaves some out. The profile shows approximately 100,000 clones, around 88% of them singletons. The chain recombines TRBV4-2 with TRBJ1-1; 9 positions match TRBD1. The receptor comes from an adult with an advanced solid tumor such as melanoma, head and neck, liver or kidney cancer. The input for sequencing was CD4+ or CD8+ T cells sorted from blood, taken in a trial of the OX40 agonist ivuxolimab. Here the CDR3 DNA reads TGTGCCAGCAGCCAAGTCGACAGGGGGGACACTGAAGCTTTCTTT. It yields the protein CASSQVDRGDTEAFF.